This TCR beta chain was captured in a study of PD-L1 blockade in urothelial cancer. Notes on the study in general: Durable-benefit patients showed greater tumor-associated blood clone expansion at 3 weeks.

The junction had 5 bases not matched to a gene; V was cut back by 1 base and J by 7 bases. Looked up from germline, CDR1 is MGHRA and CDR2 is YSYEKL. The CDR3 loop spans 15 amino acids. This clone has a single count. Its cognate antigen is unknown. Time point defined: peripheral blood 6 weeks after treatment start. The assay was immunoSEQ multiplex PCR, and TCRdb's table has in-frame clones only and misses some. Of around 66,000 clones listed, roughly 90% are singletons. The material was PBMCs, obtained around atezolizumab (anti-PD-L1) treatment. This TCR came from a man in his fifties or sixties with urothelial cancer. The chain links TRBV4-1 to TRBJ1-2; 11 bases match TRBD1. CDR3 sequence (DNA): TGCGCCAGCAGCCAAGGGCCGGGACAGGGGGGTGGCTACACCTTC. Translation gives CASSQGPGQGGGYTF.